These 6 T cell receptor beta chains were sequenced from one sample in a study of blood T cells in healthy people across ages. A J-beta primer mix and a sample-barcoded 5' primer were used in a second PCR of about 7 to 12 cycles. TCRdb redid the calling of the 5' RACE reads with MiXCR, one entry per CDR3 protein. Among 1.5 million to 2 million distinct CDR3 sequences listed, around 48% were seen once. The sample comprised blood. Receptors were obtained from a woman in her forties in good health.

This clonotype showed up just a few times. This chain connects TRBV7-2 to TRBJ2-7; D possibly matches TRBD1 or TRBD2 (5 bases each). The ends were cut back, 4 bases at V and 2 bases at J, with 15 bases in the middle. The CDR3 extends over 15 amino acids. The germline gives CDR1 SGHTA, CDR2 FQGNSA. In DNA, the CDR3 is TGTGCCAGCAGCTGGGCCGGGACGGACGCCTACGAGCAGTACTTC. Translating it yields CASSWAGTDAYEQYF.

This clonotype was recorded a few times. The genes are TRBV28 and TRBJ2-7, with D perhaps assigned TRBD1 or TRBD2 (5 bases each). This CDR3 is 14 amino acids long. Germline lookup yields CDR1 MDHEN and CDR2 SYDVKM. V gave up 7 bases and J gave up 0 bases, with 13 bases separating them. For the CDR3, the DNA is TGTGCCAGCAACCCTTCGGGGCTCTCCTACGAGCAGTACTTC. This translates into CASNPSGLSYEQYF.

This rearrangement joins TRBV28 to TRBJ2-6; no clear D gene. Looked up from germline, CDR1 is MDHEN and CDR2 is SYDVKM. The CDR3 totals 16 residues. The V end lost 5 bases, the J end lost 0 bases, and 11 bases lay between the germline ends. CDR3 sequence reads: CASSTTSFSGANVLTF. The CDR3 DNA reads TGTGCCAGCAGTACAACATCTTTCTCTGGGGCCAACGTCCTGACTTTC.

This clonotype has a handful of counts. The chain combines TRBV4-3 with TRBJ2-3; 8 bases fit TRBD1. From germline, CDR1 is LGHNA and CDR2 YSLEER. Trimming removed 2 bases from V and 8 bases from J; junction bases left unmatched: 18. The CDR3 has 18 amino acids. CDR3 loop: CASSQSRVSDRARGTQYF. The CDR3 nucleotides are TGCGCCAGCAGCCAATCCCGAGTCTCGGACAGGGCGAGGGGTACGCAGTATTTT.

This clonotype was seen more than once but under ten times. The chain links TRBV24-1 to TRBJ2-7, with 12 bases fitting TRBD1. The CDR3 runs to 16 residues. V shed 6 bases and J 4 bases; nucleotides not matched to a gene: 9. Germline V CDR1 and CDR2: KGHDR, SFDVKD. The CDR3 spells CATSTSGTGGKYEQYF. CDR3 nucleotide sequence: TGTGCCACCAGTACATCCGGGACAGGGGGCAAGTACGAGCAGTACTTC.

The rearrangement uses TRBV7-2 and TRBJ2-7, with 11 bases fitting TRBD2. V gave up 5 bases and J gave up 3 bases; unmatched junction bases: 6. The CDR3 runs 15 residues. CDR1 and CDR2 (germline): SGHTA, FQGNSA. The DNA of the CDR3 is TGTGCCAGCAGCCACCACGGGACTAGCGGCTACGAGCAGTACTTC. This gives the protein CASSHHGTSGYEQYF.